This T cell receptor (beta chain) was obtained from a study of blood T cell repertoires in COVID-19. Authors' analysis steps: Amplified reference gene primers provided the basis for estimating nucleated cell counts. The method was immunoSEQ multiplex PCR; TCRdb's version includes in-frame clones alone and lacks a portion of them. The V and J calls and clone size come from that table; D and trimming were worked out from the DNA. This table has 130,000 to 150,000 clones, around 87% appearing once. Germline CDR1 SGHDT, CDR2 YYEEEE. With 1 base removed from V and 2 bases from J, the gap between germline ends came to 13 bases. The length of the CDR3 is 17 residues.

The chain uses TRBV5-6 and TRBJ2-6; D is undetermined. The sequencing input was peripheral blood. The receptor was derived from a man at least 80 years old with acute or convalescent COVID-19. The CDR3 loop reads CASSLYGVTPGANVLTF. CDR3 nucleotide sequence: TGTGCCAGCAGCTTGTACGGAGTAACCCCTGGGGCCAACGTCCTGACTTTC.